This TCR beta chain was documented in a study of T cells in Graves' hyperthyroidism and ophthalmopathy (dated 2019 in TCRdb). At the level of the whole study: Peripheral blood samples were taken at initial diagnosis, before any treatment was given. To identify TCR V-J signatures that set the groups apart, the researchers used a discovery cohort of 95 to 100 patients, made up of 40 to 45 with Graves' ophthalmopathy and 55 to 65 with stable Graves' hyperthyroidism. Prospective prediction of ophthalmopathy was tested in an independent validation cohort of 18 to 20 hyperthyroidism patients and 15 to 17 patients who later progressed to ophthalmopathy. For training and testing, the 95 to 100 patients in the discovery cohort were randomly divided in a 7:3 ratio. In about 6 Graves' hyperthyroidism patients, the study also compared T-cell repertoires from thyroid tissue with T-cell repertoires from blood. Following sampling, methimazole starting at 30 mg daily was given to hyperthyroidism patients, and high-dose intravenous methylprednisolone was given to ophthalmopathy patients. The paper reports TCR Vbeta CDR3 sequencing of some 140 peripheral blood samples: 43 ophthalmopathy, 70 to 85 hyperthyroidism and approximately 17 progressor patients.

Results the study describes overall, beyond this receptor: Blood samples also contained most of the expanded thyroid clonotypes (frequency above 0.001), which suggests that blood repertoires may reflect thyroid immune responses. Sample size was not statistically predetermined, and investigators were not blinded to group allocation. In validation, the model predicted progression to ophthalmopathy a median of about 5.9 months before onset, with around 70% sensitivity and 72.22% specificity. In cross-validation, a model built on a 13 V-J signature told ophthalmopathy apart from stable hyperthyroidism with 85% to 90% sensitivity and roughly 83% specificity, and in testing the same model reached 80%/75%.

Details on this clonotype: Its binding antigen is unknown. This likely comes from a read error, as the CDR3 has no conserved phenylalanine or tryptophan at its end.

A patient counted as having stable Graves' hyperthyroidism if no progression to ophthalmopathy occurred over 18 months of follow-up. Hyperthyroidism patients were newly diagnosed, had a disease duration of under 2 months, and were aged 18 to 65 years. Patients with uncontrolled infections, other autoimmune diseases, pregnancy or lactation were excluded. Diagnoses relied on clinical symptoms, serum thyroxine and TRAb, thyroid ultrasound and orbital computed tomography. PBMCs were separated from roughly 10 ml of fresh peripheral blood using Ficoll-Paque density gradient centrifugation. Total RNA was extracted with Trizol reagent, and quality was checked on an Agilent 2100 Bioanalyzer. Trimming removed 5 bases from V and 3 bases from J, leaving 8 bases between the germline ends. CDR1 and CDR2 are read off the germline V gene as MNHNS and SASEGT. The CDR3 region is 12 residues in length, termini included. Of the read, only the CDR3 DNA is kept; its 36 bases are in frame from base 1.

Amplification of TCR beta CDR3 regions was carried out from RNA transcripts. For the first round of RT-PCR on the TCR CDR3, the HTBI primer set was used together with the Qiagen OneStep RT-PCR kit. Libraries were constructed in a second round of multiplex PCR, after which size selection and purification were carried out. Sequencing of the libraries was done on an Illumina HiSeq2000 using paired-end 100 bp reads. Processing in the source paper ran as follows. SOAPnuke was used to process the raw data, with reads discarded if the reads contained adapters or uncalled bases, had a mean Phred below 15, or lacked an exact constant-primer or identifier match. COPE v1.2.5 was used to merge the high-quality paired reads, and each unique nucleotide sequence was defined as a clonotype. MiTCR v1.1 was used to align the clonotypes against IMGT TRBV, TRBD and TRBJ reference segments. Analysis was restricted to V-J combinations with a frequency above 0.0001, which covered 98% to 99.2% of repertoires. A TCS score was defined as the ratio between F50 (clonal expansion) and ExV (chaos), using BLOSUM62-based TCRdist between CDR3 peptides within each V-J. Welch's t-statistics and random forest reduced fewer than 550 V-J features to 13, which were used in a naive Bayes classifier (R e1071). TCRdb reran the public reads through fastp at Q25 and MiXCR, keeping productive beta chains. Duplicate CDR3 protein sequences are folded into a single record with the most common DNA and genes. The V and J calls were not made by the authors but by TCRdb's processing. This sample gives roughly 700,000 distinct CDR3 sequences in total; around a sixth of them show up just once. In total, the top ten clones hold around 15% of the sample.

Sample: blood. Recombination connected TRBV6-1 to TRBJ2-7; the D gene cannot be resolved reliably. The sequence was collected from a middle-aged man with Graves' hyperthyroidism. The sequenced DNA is TGTGCCAGCAGTCAGGATTTCTACGAGCAGTACCTC. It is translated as CASSQDFYEQYL.